This T cell receptor beta chain was identified during a study of blood T cell repertoires in COVID-19 (dated by TCRdb to about 2020). Notes on the research overall: Collaborator samples came from the United States, Italy and Spain and covered acute and convalescent phases of COVID-19. Where available, HLA class I and class II types were obtained from metadata supplied by the sample provider rather than from assay-based typing. The samples were drawn from two sources: the first 160 participants of the ongoing ImmuneRACE study, and fewer than 1,500 subjects contributed by 6 global collaborators. The prospective study material was composed of cDNA or gDNA derived from T cells, B-cell-depleted T cells, or PBMCs. A freely available public database, intended as a resource for researchers studying the immune response to SARS-CoV-2, is where the repertoires were released. Deeply sampled blood TCRbeta repertoires from subjects exposed to, actively infected with, or recovered from COVID-19 were included in the dataset. Sample metadata almost always included a de-identified subject ID, COVID-19 status, age in years and sex. Overall study results and their limits: Clinical and demographic metadata were provided uncurated, with the amount varying by source and participant.

Reading from cysteine to phenylalanine, the CDR3 counts 17 amino acids. Only the CDR3 region is kept as DNA, spanning 51 bases read in frame from base 1. V ends up 2 bases short and J 6 bases short, with an unmatched junction base count of 10. CDR1 and CDR2 are drawn from the germline V gene: KGHDR, SFDVKD. On this clone: The clone's antigen remains unknown. Per-base qualities were not stored, and no clone one base away is much larger.

Collaborating institutions collected whole blood in K2EDTA tubes following their own protocols. Collaborator samples were shipped for TCRbeta analysis as frozen whole blood, isolated PBMCs, or DNA extracted from either sample type. The immunoSEQ Assay, a bias-controlled multiplex PCR, was used to amplify TCRbeta CDR3 regions from genomic DNA. Regarding the original processing steps: Within the assay, amplification of reference gene primers was used to estimate how many nucleated cells each sample contained. To quantify the absolute abundance of each unique TCRbeta CDR3 rearrangement, sequence reads were collapsed and filtered. For each sample, productive Simpson clonality was calculated as the square root of Simpson's diversity index over productive rearrangements. The table was pulled from immuneACCESS by TCRdb, which kept in-frame rearrangements only. Such tables lose some clones; where checked, under half of the loss comes from unresolved V genes, and the rest has no known cause. V, J and clone size are taken as reported in that table, and D and trimming were inferred from the DNA itself. Counted in this sample were around 56,000 clones; approximately 92% of them appeared once. Of the sample, roughly 15% is held by the ten largest clones.

The sequencing sample was made of peripheral blood. Rearrangement joined TRBV24-1 to TRBJ2-2; TRBD2 lines up with 8 middle nucleotides. The source is a man older than 75 with acute or convalescent COVID-19. The base sequence is TGTGCCACCAGTGATTACGGCGGGGGGTCCAGCGCCGGGGAGCTGTTTTTT. This codes for CATSDYGGGSSAGELFF.